This T cell receptor (beta chain) is drawn from a study of CD8+CD57+ T cells in acquired aplastic anemia. Looking at the study overall: An average of roughly 3 ug of DNA was obtained from sorted CD4+ and CD8+ cells. Sequencing produced an average of about 10 million reads per healthy donor for CD4+ cells.

Of note for this clonotype: The antigen is not known.

Study results and caveats: Between the patient and control groups, CD8+ Simpson's diversity did not differ significantly. Shared by patients and controls, nearly 30 CD8+ CDR3s were abundant in patients.

CDR3 and TCR beta VDJ profiling relied on a genomic DNA template. TCRdb itself ran the reads through MiXCR, one entry per CDR3 protein. The table shows a few hundred thousand distinct CDR3 sequences, with roughly 33% occurring only once. The specimen sequenced was sorted CD4+, CD8+, or CD8+CD57+ T cells (not recorded which) from PBMCs. The clonotype comes from a human donor in good health, serving as a control.

Written as DNA, the CDR3 is TGTGCCAGCAGTGGACTTGCTAACAATGAGCAGTACTTC. Protein: CASSGLANNEQYF. The chain links TRBV2 to TRBJ2-7; D unresolved. The germline V and J ends were trimmed by 4 bases and 7 bases, with 14 bases remaining between them. This CDR3 contains 13 residues. Per germline, CDR1 SNHLY and CDR2 FYNNEI.